This passage covers 9 T cell receptor beta chains from one sample sequenced in a study of beta chain features in type 1 diabetes. Study-level points and caveats: Type 1 diabetes patients showed a moderate but significant shortening of TCRB CDR3s in all four CD4+ subsets.

The antigens of these receptors remain unknown. cDNA synthesis used the whole RNA isolate, giving expressed TCRB sequences. The assay was immunoSEQ multiplex PCR, and TCRdb's table has in-frame clones only and misses some. The repertoire holds 400,000 or so clones, with about 10% as singletons. The sequencing sample was made of central memory CD4+ T cells from blood. The receptors were gathered from a young man with type 1 diabetes.

This clone came up a few times. The chain joins TRBV4-3 to TRBJ2-7, with TRBD2 matching 8 bases. Trimming at V came to 5 bases and at J to 5 bases, leaving 8 bases not matched to a gene. CDR3 size: 14 residues. The germline gives CDR1 LGHNA, CDR2 YSLEER. The CDR3 loop reads CASSLGSGSNEQYF. The CDR3 DNA follows: TGCGCCAGCAGCTTGGGCAGCGGGAGCAACGAGCAGTACTTC.

The gene calls are TRBV27 and TRBJ2-5; D perhaps matches TRBD1 (6 bases). This CDR3 has 13 residues. The germline CDR1 and CDR2 sequences are MNHEY and SMNVEV (reference sequence). Trimming stripped 7 bases from V and 2 bases from J, with 11 bases between. The CDR3 DNA sequence: TGTGCCAGCAAGGGGGACGCACAAGAGACCCAGTACTTC. Translating it yields CASKGDAQETQYF.

This chain uses TRBV19 with TRBJ2-2, with 9 bases fitting TRBD1. Germline V CDR1 and CDR2: LNHDA, SQIVND (reference sequence). The CDR3 is 15 residues long. V gave up 4 bases and J gave up 4 bases; unmatched junction bases: 4. The CDR3 DNA reads TGTGCCAGTAGTAGACAGGGGGTCGGCACCGGGGAGCTGTTTTTT. This sequence encodes CASSRQGVGTGELFF.

The CDR3 DNA is TGTGCCAGCAGCGTAGCAGGGACTAGCGGGAACTACGAGCAGTACTTC. Translation gives CASSVAGTSGNYEQYF. The chain recombines TRBV9 with TRBJ2-7; 13 bases line up with TRBD2. The CDR3 is made up of 16 amino acids. From germline, CDR1 is SGDLS and CDR2 YYNGEE. Germline trimming cut 0 bases from V and 3 bases from J; bases unmatched to any gene: 3.

This chain links TRBV19 with TRBJ1-5; 8 bases align to TRBD1. Germline V gives CDR1 LNHDA, CDR2 SQIVND (reference sequence). Trimming took 5 bases from V and 6 from J; bases not matched to a gene: 9. The CDR3 extends over 15 amino acids. The CDR3 loop reads CASSPGQVSRQPQHF. The DNA of the CDR3 is TGTGCCAGTAGTCCGGGACAGGTCAGCCGTCAGCCCCAGCATTTT.

The chain combines TRBV15 with TRBJ1-2, with D possibly being TRBD1 (6 bases). V shed 3 bases and J shed 5 bases, with 13 bases lying between them. Germline V lookup: CDR1 LNHNV, CDR2 YYDKDF (reference sequence). The length of the CDR3 is 14 residues. This CDR3 is CATSSLQGKYGYTF. Here the CDR3 DNA reads TGTGCCACCAGCAGTCTACAGGGCAAGTATGGCTACACCTTC.

This clone was detected only once. The chain is built from TRBV28 and TRBJ1-2, with TRBD1 as a possible D gene (5 bases). The CDR3 length is 15 residues. The germline CDR1 and CDR2 sequences are MDHEN and SYDVKM. Trimming took 7 bases from V and 6 from J, leaving 21 bases between them. CDR3 amino acids: CASIPFRELANGYTF. CDR3 bases: TGTGCCAGCATTCCATTCAGGGAGTTGGCGAATGGCTACACCTTC.

Worth noting for this clone: Distinct nucleotide sequences in the sample also encode this CDR3. This chain links TRBV28 with TRBJ1-2, with unresolved D. CDR1 is MDHEN and CDR2 is SYDVKM in the germline V gene. This CDR3 has 12 amino acids. Trimming stripped 1 base from V and 8 bases from J, with 8 bases between. This CDR3 is CASSLLERGYTF. As DNA, the CDR3 is TGTGCCAGCAGTTTATTAGAAAGGGGCTACACCTTC.

This clone was detected a few times. This rearrangement joins TRBV2 to TRBJ1-1; 10 positions match TRBD1. This CDR3 spans 16 amino acids. V dropped 3 bases and J dropped 0; count of bases not matched to a gene: 4. Germline V gene lookup returns CDR1 SNHLY and CDR2 FYNNEI. As DNA, the CDR3 is TGTGCCAGCAGTGAGGGGACAGGGGCGATGAACACTGAAGCTTTCTTT. This translates into CASSEGTGAMNTEAFF.